This entry lists 18 T cell receptor beta chains sequenced from one sample in a study of T-cell memory formation after mild COVID-19. Via MiXCR, TCRdb re-called the 5' RACE reads, giving one row per CDR3 protein. The sample carries about 350,000 distinct CDR3 sequences, approximately 29% recorded once. The source material was PBMCs or a T cell subset sorted from them (not recorded which). The receptors shown here come from an adult woman who had mild COVID-19 (a few samples of this study predate the infection). Cell type and time point are not known.

The rearrangement joins TRBV7-9 to TRBJ2-7; D might be TRBD1 (5 bases). Germline assignment: CDR1 SEHNR and CDR2 FQNEAQ (reference sequence). Trimming took 5 bases from V and 3 from J, leaving 17 bases between them. This CDR3 comprises 15 residues. The CDR3 reads CASSPDISSLYEQYF. The CDR3 DNA sequence: TGTGCCAGCAGCCCGGACATCTCCTCCCTCTACGAGCAGTACTTC. Full variable domain (missing parts from reference TRBV7-9 and TRBJ2-7): DTGVSQNPRHKITKRGQNVTFRCDPISEHNRLYWYRQTLGQGPEFLTYFQNEAQLEKSRLLSDRFSAERPKGSFSTLEIQRTEQGDSAMYLCASSPDISSLYEQYFGPGTRLTVT.

The chain couples TRBV29-1 to TRBJ1-1; D is ambiguous. This CDR3 comprises 12 residues. Germline V gene sequence: CDR1 SQVTM, CDR2 ANQGSEA. Between the trimmed V and J ends, which lost 5 bases and 1 base, there was a span of 8 bases. CDR3: CSVISGNTEAFF. Written as DNA, the CDR3 is TGCAGCGTTATCTCAGGGAACACTGAAGCTTTCTTT.

The chain carries TRBV6-6 and TRBJ2-5, with D unresolved. With 2 bases removed from V and 5 bases from J, the gap between germline ends came to 9 bases. Germline assignment: CDR1 MNHNY and CDR2 SVGAGI (reference sequence). This CDR3 is built from 13 residues. CDR3 in amino acids: CASSYDRIETQYF. The CDR3 nucleotides read TGTGCCAGCAGTTACGATCGGATCGAGACCCAGTACTTC.

This clonotype was observed a handful of times. The chain has TRBV24-1 and TRBJ2-1; 11 bases line up with TRBD2. CDR1 is KGHDR and CDR2 is SFDVKD in the germline V gene. Unmatched junction bases numbered 5, after V lost 7 bases and J lost 7 bases. The CDR3 is made up of 14 amino acids. CDR3 bases: TGTGCCACCAGGACTAGCGGGGAGGGAAATGAGCAGTTCTTC. This translates into CATRTSGEGNEQFF.

The chain's CDR3 is CASSLHGLAGSYNEQFF. CDR3 nucleotide sequence: TGTGCCAGCAGTCTCCACGGACTAGCGGGGTCCTACAATGAGCAGTTCTTC. The chain is built from TRBV12-3 or TRBV12-4 and TRBJ2-1, with 12 bases matching TRBD2. The CDR3 has 17 amino acids. The ends lost 5 bases at V and 1 base at J; junction bases unmatched: 6.

This clonotype has just a few counts. The V and J genes are TRBV7-2 and TRBJ1-5; D is perhaps TRBD1 (6 bases). V lost 4 bases to trimming and J lost 6 bases, with 13 bases between them. Germline V gene data show CDR1 as SGHTA and CDR2 as FQGNSA. The CDR3 totals 14 residues. The CDR3 loop reads CASSSDQGSQPQHF. The CDR3 DNA reads TGTGCCAGCAGCTCGGACCAGGGGAGTCAGCCCCAGCATTTT.

CDR3 sequence: CSALLAGGPYNEQFF. The DNA of the CDR3 is TGCAGCGCGCTACTAGCGGGAGGACCCTACAATGAGCAGTTCTTC. This chain joins TRBV29-1 and TRBJ2-1; 12 bases are shared with TRBD2. The CDR3 has 15 amino acids. J gave up 2 bases and V 7 bases, and 6 bases lay outside the gene matches. Germline V gene lookup returns CDR1 SQVTM and CDR2 ANQGSEA.

In its sample, this clonotype was seen many times. The chain uses TRBV12-3 or TRBV12-4 and TRBJ2-1; tentatively, D is TRBD1 (5 bases). The V end lost 7 bases, the J end lost 9 bases, and 19 bases lay between the germline ends. The CDR3 consists of 14 residues. The CDR3 reads CASTLSTRRGEQFF. CDR3 in DNA: TGTGCCAGCACTCTATCGACGCGAAGGGGTGAGCAGTTCTTC.

The V gene is TRBV20-1, the J gene TRBJ2-1; D uncertain. Trimming stripped 0 bases from V and 0 bases from J, with 6 bases between. Germline lookup yields CDR1 DFQATT and CDR2 SNEGSKA (reference sequence). The CDR3 extends over 14 amino acids. The CDR3 DNA reads as TGCAGTGCTAGAGAGTCGGCCTCCTACAATGAGCAGTTCTTC. This sequence encodes CSARESASYNEQFF.

CDR3 in amino acids: CASSQIRGVQETQYF. The CDR3 DNA sequence: TGTGCCAGCAGCCAGATTCGTGGCGTACAAGAGACCCAGTACTTC. The chain uses TRBV3-1 and TRBJ2-5; D gene uncertain. The CDR3 spans 15 residues. CDR1 is LGHDT and CDR2 is YNNKEL in the germline V gene (reference sequence). V gave up 3 bases and J gave up 2 bases, with 13 bases separating them.

The V and J genes are TRBV20-1 and TRBJ1-1; D perhaps matches TRBD1 (6 bases). Germline lookup yields CDR1 DFQATT and CDR2 SNEGSKA (reference sequence). Deletions cut 6 bases from V and 0 bases from J, with 11 bases between. The CDR3 loop spans 13 amino acids. As DNA, the CDR3 is TGCAGTGCAAACAGGGATATGAACACTGAAGCTTTCTTT. Amino acids: CSANRDMNTEAFF.

This clonotype was counted many times. The chain is built from TRBV27 and TRBJ2-7; D is perhaps TRBD2 (5 bases). Trimming left V 2 bases short and J 1 base short, with 12 bases between. This CDR3 has 15 residues. Germline V gives CDR1 MNHEY, CDR2 SMNVEV (reference sequence). In DNA, the CDR3 is TGTGCCAGCAGTTTAGGGTCGGGGAGTTCCTACGAGCAGTACTTC. Protein product: CASSLGSGSSYEQYF.

A few counts support this clonotype. The chain joins TRBV6-5 to TRBJ2-5; D remains unclear. The CDR3 has 12 amino acids. V lost 5 bases and J 9 bases, leaving 13 bases between the germline ends. Germline loops: CDR1 MNHEY, CDR2 SVGAGI. The chain's CDR3 is CASSSRKVAQYF. The CDR3 coding sequence is TGTGCCAGCAGTAGCCGAAAGGTGGCCCAGTACTTC.

The chain has TRBV2 and TRBJ2-1, with 12 bases that match TRBD2. The CDR3 consists of 17 residues. Trimming at V came to 7 bases and at J to 2 bases, leaving 9 bases not matched to a gene. CDR1 and CDR2 (germline): SNHLY, FYNNEI. The CDR3 DNA sequence: TGTGCCAGCAAAAGAGCTAGCGGGAGGGGCGCCTACAATGAGCAGTTCTTC. Translating it yields CASKRASGRGAYNEQFF.

This rearrangement joins TRBV5-1 to TRBJ2-7; 10 bases map to TRBD1. The germline V gene has CDR1 SGHRS and CDR2 YFSETQ. The CDR3 spans 17 residues. The V segment lost 4 bases and the J segment 3 bases; nucleotides outside the gene matches: 13. The DNA of the CDR3 is TGCGCCAGCAGCGCCGGGACAGGGGAGCTCGAGGACTACGAGCAGTACTTC. This translates into CASSAGTGELEDYEQYF.

Only a few counts were recorded for this clonotype. The CDR3 bases are TGTGCCAGCAAAGGAGTTTATAGCAATCAGCCCCAGCATTTT. Its translation: CASKGVYSNQPQHF. The genes are TRBV12-3 or TRBV12-4 and TRBJ1-5; D gene unclear. Trimming pared 7 bases from V and 0 bases from J, leaving 10 bases between. The CDR3 is 14 residues long.

This rearrangement joins TRBV20-1 to TRBJ2-1, with D tentatively TRBD2 (6 bases). Germline CDR1 reads DFQATT; CDR2 reads SNEGSKA (reference sequence). The CDR3 has 15 residues. V was shortened by 1 base and J by 4 bases, with 14 bases between the two germline ends. CDR3 nucleotides: TGCAGTGCTAGAGTCGTGGGGCGGGGTTACAATGAGCAGTTCTTC. Protein: CSARVVGRGYNEQFF.

This clonotype has a handful of counts. The chain uses TRBV29-1 and TRBJ1-1; D not certain. Germline CDR1 SQVTM, CDR2 ANQGSEA. Trimming took 4 bases from V and 11 from J, leaving 14 bases between them. The CDR3 length is 11 residues. Here the CDR3 DNA reads TGCAGCGTTGTACGGTCCCTGAGGGCTTTCTTT. Its protein is CSVVRSLRAFF.